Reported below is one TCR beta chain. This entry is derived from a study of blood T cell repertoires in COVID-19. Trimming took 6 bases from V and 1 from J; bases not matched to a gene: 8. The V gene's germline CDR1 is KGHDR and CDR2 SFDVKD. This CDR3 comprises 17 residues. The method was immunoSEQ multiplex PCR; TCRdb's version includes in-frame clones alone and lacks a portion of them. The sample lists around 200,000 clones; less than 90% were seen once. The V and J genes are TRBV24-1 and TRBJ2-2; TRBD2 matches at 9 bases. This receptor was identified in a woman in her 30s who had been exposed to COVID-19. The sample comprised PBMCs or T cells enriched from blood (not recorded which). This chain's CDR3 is CATSLSGGHMNTGELFF. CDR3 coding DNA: TGTGCCACCAGTTTGAGCGGGGGGCACATGAACACCGGGGAGCTGTTTTTT.